These 27 T cell receptor beta chains were all obtained from the same sample, sequenced in a study of CD8+ T cells in alopecia areata. cDNA serving as the sequencing template came from extracted, reverse transcribed RNA. Here immunoSEQ multiplex PCR was the method, and the copy in TCRdb shows in-frame clones only, minus some. The data contain over 150,000 clones, just over 55% of them singletons. Sequencing was performed on CD8+ T cells sorted from blood. Receptors originate from a human donor in good health.

J is TRBJ2-3 and V is TRBV19; 13 bases line up with TRBD2. Trimming took 5 bases from V and 4 from J; bases not matched to a gene: 6. This CDR3 spans 16 amino acids. The germline CDR1 and CDR2 sequences are LNHDA and SQIVND (reference sequence). The CDR3 coding sequence is TGTGCCAGTAGTCTCCGACTAGCGGGGGGTGCAGATACGCAGTATTTT. Translation: CASSLRLAGGADTQYF.

This clone was picked up a small number of times. The rearrangement uses TRBV5-6 and TRBJ2-2; D may be TRBD2 (5 bases). V gave up 0 bases and J gave up 5 bases, with 8 bases separating them. Germline V gene data show CDR1 as SGHDT and CDR2 as YYEEEE. This CDR3 spans 14 amino acids. The CDR3 coding sequence is TGTGCCAGCAGCTTGGATGAGGGAACCGGGGAGCTGTTTTTT. Amino acid sequence: CASSLDEGTGELFF.

This clone appeared a few times. This rearrangement joins TRBV7-8 to TRBJ2-1; TRBD1 is a possible D gene (5 bases). CDR1 and CDR2 (germline): SGHVS, FQNEAQ. V was cut by 2 bases and J by 6 bases, with 5 bases left in between. This CDR3 is 12 amino acids long. In nucleotides, the CDR3 is TGTGCCAGCAGCTTAAGGGGCAATGAGCAGTTCTTC. Amino acids: CASSLRGNEQFF.

In this sample, this clone turned up a few times. The DNA for the CDR3 is TGTGCCAGTAGTAGACCAGATAGCGTTACGGGTGAGCAGTTCTTC. It specifies CASSRPDSVTGEQFF. V is TRBV19 and J is TRBJ2-1; tentatively, D is TRBD2 (5 bases). The length of the CDR3 is 15 residues. Between the trimmed V and J ends, which lost 4 bases and 9 bases, there was a span of 19 bases. Germline CDR1 and CDR2: LNHDA and SQIVND (reference sequence).

The chain has TRBV25-1 and TRBJ1-2; D is ambiguous. The CDR3 covers 13 residues. V was clipped by 6 bases and J by 8 bases, with 16 bases between them. Germline assignment: CDR1 MGHDK and CDR2 SYGVNS. The chain's CDR3 is CASSERWQEGYTF. CDR3 nucleotide sequence: TGTGCCAGCAGCGAGAGGTGGCAGGAAGGCTACACCTTC.

This clone was seen more than once but under ten times. The chain joins TRBV6-1 to TRBJ2-5; D unresolved. V was pared by 5 bases and J by 2 bases, with 12 bases between. CDR1 is MNHNS, CDR2 SASEGT, per germline. This CDR3 contains 14 residues. This CDR3 reads CASSPPIGQETQYF. The CDR3 bases are TGTGCCAGCAGTCCACCGATAGGGCAAGAGACCCAGTACTTC.

This chain links TRBV9 with TRBJ1-2, with 9 bases lining up with TRBD1. Germline-derived CDR1 and CDR2 are SGDLS and YYNGEE. After removal of 3 bases from V and 2 bases from J, the junction contained 8 bases not matched to a gene. The length of the CDR3 is 16 residues. Here the CDR3 DNA reads TGTGCCAGCAGCGCGGAATTGACAGGGGGAAACTATGGCTACACCTTC. Translated: CASSAELTGGNYGYTF.

This chain joins TRBV13 and TRBJ1-2; the D gene is possibly TRBD1 (5 bases). Germline loops: CDR1 PRHDT, CDR2 FYEKMQ (reference sequence). The CDR3 extends over 16 amino acids. V dropped 4 bases and J dropped 7 bases, with 22 bases sitting between them. This chain's CDR3 is CASSSPRGAYASGYTF. In DNA form, the CDR3 reads TGTGCCAGCAGCTCCCCCCGAGGGGCCTACGCGTCTGGCTACACCTTC.

The chain couples TRBV4-1 to TRBJ2-3, with 12 bases fitting TRBD1. Unmatched junction bases numbered 7, after V lost 3 bases and J lost 0 bases. CDR1 is MGHRA, CDR2 YSYEKL, per germline. This CDR3 has 18 amino acids. The CDR3 region is CASSQGTGGAGSTDTQYF. In nucleotides, the CDR3 is TGCGCCAGCAGCCAGGGGACAGGGGGCGCGGGAAGCACAGATACGCAGTATTTT.

This sequence joins TRBV7-9 and TRBJ1-2; unclear D gene. Trimming removed 5 bases at V and 3 bases at J, with 7 bases between. CDR3 size: 12 residues. The germline gives CDR1 SEHNR, CDR2 FQNEAQ (reference sequence). CDR3 sequence: CASSDTDYGYTF. The CDR3 coding sequence is TGTGCCAGCAGCGATACAGACTATGGCTACACCTTC.

In its sample, this clone was seen once. The junction does not match germline at one end; this may be a read error. The chain uses TRBV4-1 and TRBJ2-6; D is unclear. The CDR3 contains 13 residues. Per germline, CDR1 MGHRA and CDR2 YSYEKL. The CDR3 here is CASGQAGANVLTF. The CDR3, as DNA: TGCGCCAGCGGCCAGGCTGGGGCCAACGTCCTGACTTTC.

This clone has only a few counts. The chain is built from TRBV21-1 and TRBJ2-2; the table's D call of TRBD2 was not tested on the DNA. TRBV21-1 is recorded as a pseudogene. The CDR3 extends over 12 amino acids. DNA of the CDR3: TGTGCCAGCAGCAAACCCCTCCGGGAGCTGTTTTTT. Its translation is CASSKPLRELFF.

This clone was seen more than once but under ten times. The CDR3 sequence: CASSPLGGEETQYF. The CDR3 DNA reads TGTGCCAGCAGTCCCCTGGGGGGCGAGGAGACCCAGTACTTC. The chain joins TRBV27 to TRBJ2-5, with D perhaps given as TRBD1 or TRBD2 (6 bases each). Germline V lookup: CDR1 MNHEY, CDR2 SMNVEV (reference sequence). The CDR3 loop spans 14 amino acids. V gave up 5 bases and J gave up 5 bases, with 15 bases separating them.

V is TRBV9 and J is TRBJ2-4; 8 positions agree with TRBD1. Germline loops: CDR1 SGDLS, CDR2 YYNGEE. The CDR3 consists of 15 residues. J was trimmed by 7 bases and V by 1 base; bases with no gene match: 7. CDR3: CASSVSGQGANIQYF. The CDR3 coding sequence is TGTGCCAGCAGCGTAAGCGGCCAGGGGGCGAACATTCAGTACTTC.

This clone is a singleton in its sample. This chain joins TRBV4-1 and TRBJ1-1; D is undetermined. With 3 bases removed from V and 6 bases from J, the gap between germline ends came to 14 bases. Germline V CDR1 and CDR2: MGHRA, YSYEKL. This CDR3 contains 14 residues. CDR3 sequence: CASSHLWPVSEAFF. DNA of the CDR3: TGCGCCAGCAGCCATCTATGGCCTGTTTCTGAAGCTTTCTTT.

The rearrangement uses TRBV6-4 and TRBJ2-1; D is possibly TRBD2 (7 bases). V was shortened by 4 bases and J by 3 bases, with 13 bases between the two germline ends. From germline, CDR1 is MRHNA and CDR2 SNTAGT. The CDR3 length is 15 residues. The CDR3 nucleotides are TGTGCCAGCAGTGGGGAGGGGGGGGACTACAATGAGCAGTTCTTC. Residues: CASSGEGGDYNEQFF.

This chain joins TRBV7-9 and TRBJ1-1; unclear D gene. There are 14 residues in the CDR3. The germline gives CDR1 SEHNR, CDR2 FQNEAQ (reference sequence). Deletions cut 7 bases from V and 4 bases from J, with 16 bases between. The CDR3 nucleotides are TGTGCCAGCACCCTGTCCCTGAGTGGCACTGAAGCTTTCTTT. This sequence encodes CASTLSLSGTEAFF.

This clone showed up just a few times. The CDR3 coding sequence is TGTGCCAGCTCACCAAGGACATTAGCGGGGGGGGCCGTTGAGCAGTTCTTC. Its translation: CASSPRTLAGGAVEQFF. V and J are TRBV18 and TRBJ2-1, with 11 bases lining up with TRBD2. The CDR3 has 17 amino acids. Germline V lookup: CDR1 KGHSH, CDR2 LQKENI. Trimming cost V 2 bases and J 9 bases; bases outside gene matches: 12.

The chain couples TRBV7-9 to TRBJ1-2; 7 bases match TRBD1. V dropped 4 bases and J dropped 1; count of bases not matched to a gene: 12. Per germline, CDR1 SEHNR and CDR2 FQNEAQ (reference sequence). The CDR3 runs to 17 residues. The CDR3 reads CASSSSSGTDDNYGYTF. The CDR3, as DNA: TGTGCCAGCAGCTCGAGCTCAGGGACAGATGATAACTATGGCTACACCTTC.

V gene TRBV6-5 combines with J gene TRBJ2-5; a possible D gene is TRBD2 (5 bases). There are 15 residues in the CDR3. V gave up 1 base and J gave up 2 bases, with 11 bases separating them. Looked up from germline, CDR1 is MNHEY and CDR2 is SVGAGI. The CDR3 reads CASSYYGGTQETQYF. As DNA, the CDR3 is TGTGCCAGCAGTTACTACGGAGGAACTCAAGAGACCCAGTACTTC.

The rearrangement links TRBV29-1 to TRBJ1-2; 7 bases match TRBD1. The CDR3 has 15 amino acids. The germline V gene encodes CDR1 SQVTM and CDR2 ANQGSEA. Trimming cost V 4 bases and J 1 base; bases outside gene matches: 9. CDR3 region: CSVASNDRVNYGYTF. The CDR3 bases are TGCAGCGTTGCCTCAAATGACAGGGTTAACTATGGCTACACCTTC.

The chain carries TRBV29-1 and TRBJ1-1; possibly TRBD1 for D (6 bases). Germline loops: CDR1 SQVTM, CDR2 ANQGSEA. The length of the CDR3 is 15 residues. V lost 1 base and J 5 bases, leaving 17 bases between the germline ends. This CDR3 is CSVEVDWGALTEAFF. The CDR3 nucleotides are TGCAGCGTTGAAGTTGACTGGGGGGCTTTAACTGAAGCTTTCTTT.

The chain links TRBV5-4 to TRBJ2-1; D uncertain. The CDR3 is 13 residues long. Germline-derived CDR1 and CDR2 are SGHNT and YYREEE (reference sequence). V was pared by 5 bases and J by 6 bases, with 12 bases between. The CDR3 loop reads CASSPWTANEQFF. The CDR3 DNA follows: TGTGCCAGCAGTCCCTGGACGGCCAATGAGCAGTTCTTC.

The rearrangement links TRBV11-2 to TRBJ2-7; perhaps TRBD2 as D (6 bases). There are 13 residues in the CDR3. CDR1 and CDR2 (germline): SGHAT, FQNNGV. Trimming left V 5 bases short and J 5 bases short, with 13 bases between. The CDR3 coding sequence is TGTGCCAGCAGCCCACCCCGGGGGAACGAGCAGTACTTC. Its protein product is CASSPPRGNEQYF.

V usage is TRBV7-6 and J usage is TRBJ2-5, with 9 positions matching TRBD1. The germline CDR1 and CDR2 sequences are SGHVS and FNYEAQ. The CDR3 spans 15 residues. The V and J ends lost 2 bases and 7 bases, in that order; junction bases with no gene match: 8. The CDR3 DNA sequence: TGTGCCAGCAGCTTACCGGGACAGGGAGAAGGGACCCAGTACTTC. It specifies CASSLPGQGEGTQYF.

V gene TRBV6-1 combines with J gene TRBJ1-1, with 7 bases that match TRBD1. Germline assignment: CDR1 MNHNS and CDR2 SASEGT. V shed 5 bases, J shed 3 bases, and the junction held 3 bases outside the gene matches. The CDR3 contains 13 residues. CDR3 loop: CASSRQGDTEAFF. CDR3 nucleotide sequence: TGTGCCAGCAGTCGACAGGGCGACACTGAAGCTTTCTTT.

The chain employs TRBV29-1 and TRBJ2-1; the match to TRBD2 covers 14 bases. The V and J ends lost 6 bases and 2 bases, in that order; junction bases with no gene match: 9. Germline V gene sequence: CDR1 SQVTM, CDR2 ANQGSEA. The CDR3 has 17 residues. The CDR3 DNA reads TGCAGCGTCGGACTAGCGGGGGGAAGCAGTGCCTACAATGAGCAGTTCTTC. Its protein product is CSVGLAGGSSAYNEQFF.